This T cell receptor (beta chain) was recorded in a study of STAT5B mutations in CD4+ large granular lymphocyte leukemia. Controls came from buffy coats of healthy blood donors. CDR1 is SGHTA and CDR2 is FQGNSA in the germline V gene. V dropped 5 bases and J dropped 2; count of bases not matched to a gene: 5. The CDR3 length is 15 residues. Assay used: immunoSEQ multiplex PCR; TCRdb lists only in-frame clones, some missing. The repertoire holds 40,000 to 45,000 clones, with roughly 81% as singletons. The specimen was CD4+ T cells from blood buffy coats. V gene TRBV7-2 combines with J gene TRBJ2-3; 9 positions match TRBD2. This receptor was identified in a human donor in good health. CDR3 sequence (DNA): TGTGCCAGCAGCCCTCTAGCGGGGATCACAGATACGCAGTATTTT. Residues: CASSPLAGITDTQYF.